These 29 T cell receptor beta chains were sequenced from one sample in a study of cytomegalovirus exposure and HLA in healthy donors. This PCR relied on a set of 60 Vbeta primers and 13 Jbeta primers. TCRdb's copy holds only in-frame clones and misses some; the assay was immunoSEQ multiplex PCR. The sample has approximately 110,000 clones; 79% are singletons. Sequencing was done on a sample of PBMCs. These receptors came from a woman under 30 in good health and CMV-seropositive.

This rearrangement joins TRBV6-5 to TRBJ1-6; TRBD1 matches 7 bases. Germline V gene lookup returns CDR1 MNHEY and CDR2 SVGAGI. The ends lost 6 bases at V and 10 bases at J; junction bases unmatched: 9. This CDR3 is built from 14 residues. The CDR3, as DNA: TGTGCCAGCAGCCGCCGACAGGGAAGGTCACCCCTCCACTTT. Translation gives CASSRRQGRSPLHF.

This clone occurred once. V gene TRBV5-6 combines with J gene TRBJ2-1; TRBD2 agrees at 8 bases. The germline gives CDR1 SGHDT, CDR2 YYEEEE. The junction had 13 bases not matched to a gene; V was cut back by 4 bases and J by 7 bases. This CDR3 has 16 residues. The DNA of the CDR3 is TGTGCCAGCAGCCCGTCTGGACTAGCCACCCTTAATGAGCAGTTCTTC. It specifies CASSPSGLATLNEQFF.

The chain has TRBV11-1 and TRBJ2-5; a possible D gene is TRBD1 (6 bases). Trimming took 2 bases from V and 7 from J, leaving 17 bases between them. This CDR3 has 15 residues. Germline V gene data show CDR1 as SGHAT and CDR2 as FQDESV (reference sequence). CDR3 residues: CASSLRTAGLRTQYF. The CDR3 bases are TGTGCCAGCAGCTTAAGGACAGCAGGGCTGAGGACCCAGTACTTC.

The J gene is TRBJ2-7, the V gene TRBV2; 12 positions match TRBD1. This CDR3 spans 16 amino acids. Per germline, CDR1 SNHLY and CDR2 FYNNEI. V lost 4 bases to trimming and J lost 5 bases; unmatched junction nucleotides: 9. CDR3 DNA sequence: TGTGCCAGCAGTGTGTCCGGGACAGGGGGCGCGGACGAGCAGTACTTC. Its translation is CASSVSGTGGADEQYF. The variable domain in full, completed from reference TRBV2 and TRBJ2-7, reads EPEVTQTPSHQVTQMGQEVILRCVPISNHLYFYWYRQILGQKVEFLVSFYNNEISEKSEIFDDQFSVERPDGSNFTLKIRSTKLEDSAMYFCASSVSGTGGADEQYFGPGTRLTVT.

This clone showed up just a few times. The same CDR3 also results from other DNA sequences found in this sample. The chain uses TRBV7-9 and TRBJ1-5; 9 bases fit TRBD1. The germline CDR1 and CDR2 sequences are SEHNR and FQNEAQ (reference sequence). The ends lost 5 bases at V and 4 bases at J; junction bases unmatched: 3. This CDR3 spans 14 amino acids. CDR3 DNA: TGTGCCAGCAGCCCCGGGACAGGGAATCAGCCCCAGCATTTT. This sequence encodes CASSPGTGNQPQHF.

The rearrangement joins TRBV12-5 to TRBJ1-1; 9 positions match TRBD1. The germline gives CDR1 LGHNT, CDR2 FRNRAP. The CDR3 has 16 amino acids. The ends lost 4 bases at V and 1 base at J; junction bases unmatched: 7. The CDR3 DNA reads TGTGCTAGTGGTTCACGGGGACAGGGAAAGAACACTGAAGCTTTCTTT. As protein: CASGSRGQGKNTEAFF.

The rearrangement uses TRBV19 and TRBJ1-1, with D maybe TRBD1 (6 bases). This CDR3 comprises 12 residues. The germline V and J ends were trimmed by 6 bases and 2 bases, with 7 bases remaining between them. The germline V gene encodes CDR1 LNHDA and CDR2 SQIVND (reference sequence). DNA of the CDR3: TGTGCCAGTAGGGACAGAAACACTGAAGCTTTCTTT. It codes for CASRDRNTEAFF.

This clone was picked up a small number of times. The genes are TRBV7-3 and TRBJ1-2, with a possible D match to TRBD1 (5 bases). Per germline, CDR1 SGHTA and CDR2 FQGTGA. V lost 2 bases, J lost 7 bases, and 11 bases lay in between. CDR3 size: 13 residues. The CDR3: CASSLDRQGGYTF. CDR3 bases: TGTGCCAGCAGCTTAGACCGCCAGGGTGGCTACACCTTC. The full variable domain, in which reference TRBV7-3 and TRBJ1-2 provide the parts outside the CDR3, is GAGVSQTPSNKVTEKGKYVELRCDPISGHTALYWYRQSLGQGPEFLIYFQGTGAADDSGLPNDRFFAVRPEGSVSTLKIQRTERGDSAVYLCASSLDRQGGYTFGSGTRLTVV.

This clone was found once. The V call is TRBV27, the J call TRBJ2-7; 10 bases align to TRBD1. V lost 5 bases, J lost 3 bases, and 7 bases stayed unmatched. This CDR3 region has 15 residues. Germline lookup yields CDR1 MNHEY and CDR2 SMNVEV (reference sequence). The CDR3 DNA sequence: TGTGCCAGCAGTGGACCCGGGACAGGGGACTACGAGCAGTACTTC. The encoded protein is CASSGPGTGDYEQYF.

This rearrangement joins TRBV25-1 to TRBJ1-1, with 7 bases lining up with TRBD1. After removal of 6 bases from V and 0 bases from J, the junction contained 1 base not matched to a gene. Germline V gene lookup returns CDR1 MGHDK and CDR2 SYGVNS. CDR3 length equals 13 residues. In DNA, the CDR3 is TGTGCCAGCAGGACAGGGCTGAACACTGAAGCTTTCTTT. Translating gives CASRTGLNTEAFF.

This clone came up a few times. This chain connects TRBV5-4 to TRBJ2-7; 7 bases fit TRBD1. V was pared by 4 bases and J by 0 bases, with 4 bases of the junction left unmatched. The CDR3 spans 14 residues. Germline-derived CDR1 and CDR2 are SGHNT and YYREEE (reference sequence). The CDR3 loop is CASSPDRNSYEQYF. For the CDR3, the DNA is TGTGCCAGCAGCCCGGACAGGAACTCCTACGAGCAGTACTTC.

The CDR3 DNA reads as TGTGCCAGCAGCGTAGTCCTGGCAGGGAACACTGAAGCTTTCTTT. Protein sequence: CASSVVLAGNTEAFF. This rearrangement joins TRBV9 to TRBJ1-1; D is undetermined. The V end lost 0 bases, the J end lost 1 base, and 10 bases lay between the germline ends. Germline loops: CDR1 SGDLS, CDR2 YYNGEE. CDR3 length equals 15 residues.

In this sample, this clone turned up many times. The chain has TRBV27 and TRBJ2-3; TRBD2 matches 8 bases. Trimming removed 2 bases from V and 0 bases from J; junction bases left unmatched: 4. The V gene's germline CDR1 is MNHEY and CDR2 SMNVEV (reference sequence). The length of the CDR3 is 16 residues. As DNA, the CDR3 is TGTGCCAGCAGTTTAGGGATAGCGGGAAGCACAGATACGCAGTATTTT. Translated: CASSLGIAGSTDTQYF.

In this sample, this clone turned up a few times. The chain is built from TRBV6-1 and TRBJ2-3; TRBD2 agrees at 10 bases. Germline trimming cut 3 bases from V and 5 bases from J; bases unmatched to any gene: 8. In germline, CDR1 is MNHNS, CDR2 SASEGT. CDR3 length: 16 amino acids. CDR3 DNA: TGTGCCAGCAGTGAGGCCCTAGCGGGAGTCCAAGATACGCAGTATTTT. The encoded protein is CASSEALAGVQDTQYF.

Of note for this clone: Mismatch with germline at one junction end may stem from a read error. The V call is TRBV7-7, the J call TRBJ2-1; 9 nucleotides match TRBD1. This CDR3 has 14 amino acids. Germline V lookup: CDR1 SSHAT, CDR2 FNYEAQ (reference sequence). Here the CDR3 DNA reads TGTGCTAGCAGCCTCGGGACAGGGCTCGATGAGCAGTTCTTC. Protein product: CASSLGTGLDEQFF.

This sequence joins TRBV11-2 and TRBJ1-2, with TRBD1 identical over 8 bases. CDR3 size: 14 residues. J lost 8 bases, V lost 5 bases, and 10 bases had no gene match. CDR1 is SGHAT, CDR2 FQNNGV, per germline. The CDR3 loop is CASSLKQGEGGYTF. The CDR3 DNA reads as TGTGCCAGCAGCCTAAAACAGGGGGAAGGGGGCTACACCTTC.

This chain joins TRBV10-1 and TRBJ2-7, with 12 bases fitting TRBD1. Germline-derived CDR1 and CDR2 are WNHNN and SYGVQD (reference sequence). The V gene end was trimmed by 6 bases and the J gene end by 6 bases; junction bases not matched to a gene: 12. The CDR3 spans 16 residues. The CDR3 DNA is TGCGCCAGCAGCCGATCCCGGGACAGGGGGCAAGGCGAGCAGTACTTC. This translates into CASSRSRDRGQGEQYF.

J is TRBJ2-7 and V is TRBV6-5, with a possible D match to TRBD2 (5 bases). Germline lookup yields CDR1 MNHEY and CDR2 SVGAGI. This CDR3 comprises 14 residues. The V end lost 0 bases, the J end lost 4 bases, and 10 bases lay between the germline ends. The CDR3 region has the DNA TGTGCCAGCAGTTACTCAAGGGAGAGGTACGAGCAGTACTTC. Translated, it gives CASSYSRERYEQYF.

This rearrangement joins TRBV6-4 to TRBJ1-1; no definite D call. Trimming pared 6 bases from V and 3 bases from J, leaving 20 bases between. Germline values: CDR1 MRHNA, CDR2 SNTAGT. The CDR3 covers 16 residues. The CDR3 protein is CASSASAEGRHTEAFF. The CDR3, as DNA: TGTGCCAGCAGCGCGAGTGCCGAGGGTAGGCACACTGAAGCTTTCTTT.

Note on this clone: Different DNA sequences within this sample yield the same CDR3. J is TRBJ2-2 and V is TRBV5-1; a weak D match, TRBD1 (6 bases). The CDR3 length is 13 residues. Looked up from germline, CDR1 is SGHRS and CDR2 is YFSETQ. The germline V and J ends were trimmed by 2 bases and 5 bases, with 7 bases remaining between them. The CDR3 loop is CASSLGGTGELFF. CDR3 coding DNA: TGCGCCAGCAGCTTAGGGGGAACCGGGGAGCTGTTTTTT.

This rearrangement joins TRBV10-3 to TRBJ2-3; weak D call: TRBD2 (6 bases). CDR3 length: 17 residues. Germline CDR1 ENHRY, CDR2 SYGVKD. Trimming pared 6 bases from V and 2 bases from J, leaving 21 bases between. CDR3 sequence (DNA): TGTGCCATCAGCGAAATTCCCGGGACTTCGAACACAGATACGCAGTATTTT. Translating it yields CAISEIPGTSNTDTQYF.

This sequence joins TRBV15 and TRBJ1-1, with TRBD1 matching over 7 bases. The germline V gene encodes CDR1 LNHNV and CDR2 YYDKDF (reference sequence). The CDR3 is 14 residues long. V gave up 8 bases and J gave up 1 base; unmatched junction bases: 7. CDR3 DNA: TGTGCCACCTGCAACAGGGGCCGGAACACTGAAGCTTTCTTT. Protein sequence: CATCNRGRNTEAFF.

The rearrangement joins TRBV11-2 to TRBJ2-5, with 9 bases lining up with TRBD1. After removal of 5 bases from V and 5 bases from J, the junction contained 6 bases not matched to a gene. This CDR3 has 14 amino acids. Germline V gene sequence: CDR1 SGHAT, CDR2 FQNNGV. In nucleotides, the CDR3 is TGTGCCAGCAGCCTCGGACAGGGGCCCGAGACCCAGTACTTC. It specifies CASSLGQGPETQYF.

This sequence joins TRBV6-1 and TRBJ1-2; D is perhaps TRBD1 (6 bases). Germline CDR1 is MNHNS and CDR2 is SASEGT. This CDR3 contains 15 residues. V was pared by 7 bases and J by 2 bases, with 17 bases between. The CDR3 DNA is TGTGCCAGCACCCTGGTTGGACAGCCGAACTATGGCTACACCTTC. It translates to CASTLVGQPNYGYTF.

The CDR3 DNA sequence: TGTGCCAGCAGCCAACCCCAGGATTCCTACGAGCAGTACTTC. Translated: CASSQPQDSYEQYF. The chain carries TRBV7-9 and TRBJ2-7; D call uncertain. The CDR3 contains 14 residues. Germline CDR1 is SEHNR and CDR2 is FQNEAQ (reference sequence). V was cut by 5 bases and J by 1 base, with 12 bases left in between.

The chain links TRBV13 to TRBJ1-2; tentative D call: TRBD1 (6 bases). The CDR3 sequence is 18 residues long. CDR1 is PRHDT, CDR2 FYEKMQ, per germline (reference sequence). V lost 3 bases to trimming and J lost 4 bases, with 24 bases between them. This chain's CDR3 is CASSFLVSGADWSYGYTF. DNA for the CDR3: TGTGCCAGCAGCTTTCTCGTGTCAGGGGCGGATTGGAGCTATGGCTACACCTTC.

The chain joins TRBV5-1 to TRBJ2-7; 12 bases are shared with TRBD2. V shed 7 bases, J shed 6 bases, and the junction held 5 bases outside the gene matches. CDR1 and CDR2 from the germline V gene are SGHRS and YFSETQ. The CDR3 is 13 residues long. The CDR3 protein is CASVGLAGSEQYF. The DNA for the CDR3 is TGCGCCAGCGTTGGACTAGCGGGAAGCGAGCAGTACTTC.

This chain joins TRBV4-1 and TRBJ2-5; D possibly corresponds to TRBD1 (6 bases). The CDR3 runs 12 residues. Trimming left V 4 bases short and J 4 bases short, with 7 bases between. Germline V gene sequence: CDR1 MGHRA, CDR2 YSYEKL. CDR3 bases: TGCGCCAGCAGCCTGACAGGAGAGACCCAGTACTTC. It translates to CASSLTGETQYF.

This rearrangement joins TRBV13 to TRBJ2-7; 9 bases fit TRBD2. With V trimmed by 3 bases and J by 0 bases, 6 bases remained unmatched. There are 16 residues in the CDR3. Germline-derived CDR1 and CDR2 are PRHDT and FYEKMQ (reference sequence). CDR3 amino acids: CASSFGTSGSSYEQYF. As DNA, the CDR3 is TGTGCCAGCAGCTTTGGCACTAGCGGGTCCTCCTACGAGCAGTACTTC.